This record looks at one T cell receptor (beta chain) sequence and its context. Its antigen is undetermined. Sequenced by immunoSEQ multiplex PCR; TCRdb stores in-frame clones only, minus some. The table shows roughly 410,000 clones, with around 96% occurring only once. This sample was taken from a study of shared clonotypes between healthy human individuals. Study-level information: A couple of women and a few men aged 18 to 49 made up the donors. Findings and limits, study-wide: Enrolling few donors narrowed the genetic and exposure-history diversity that was represented.

The clonotype originates from a man aged 30-40 years in good health. Sequenced sample: memory CD8+ T cells sorted from blood. Indicated subset: CD45RO+ cells pooled with CCR7-negative TemRA cells.

The CDR3 protein is CASSLARTGVNTGELFF. CDR3 nucleotide sequence: TGTGCCAGCAGCTTAGCTCGGACAGGGGTGAACACCGGGGAGCTGTTTTTT. This rearrangement joins TRBV11-2 to TRBJ2-2; 9 nucleotides line up with TRBD1. This CDR3 has 17 amino acids. Germline lookup yields CDR1 SGHAT and CDR2 FQNNGV. Trimming at V came to 1 base and at J to 1 base, leaving 4 bases not matched to a gene.